The next 15 T cell receptor beta chains were all read from a single sample in a study of CD8 T cells in ankylosing spondylitis (TCRdb year 2017). The paper as a whole reports these results and caveats: Blood from ankylosing spondylitis patients appeared to be characterized by a TCR beta motif composed of under 10 highly homologous amino acid variants.

The library was generated by 5' RACE. For sequencing, an Illumina HiSeq 2500 was employed. Clones were called with MiXCR by TCRdb after fastp trimmed the public reads at Q25, and only in-frame beta chains were retained. Here each entry gathers all rows of one CDR3 protein and keeps the most common genes and DNA. The sample table records fewer than 750,000 distinct CDR3 sequences; under 20% of these occur just once. The biggest ten clones account for around 19% of the sample. Their cognate antigens are unknown. Sequenced input: blood, either unsorted or a sorted T cell fraction (not recorded which). All receptors come from a male donor with ankylosing spondylitis.

The chain combines TRBV20-1 with TRBJ1-5; TRBD1 agrees at 7 bases. The V segment lost 1 base and the J segment 3 bases; nucleotides outside the gene matches: 9. CDR1 is DFQATT, CDR2 SNEGSKA, per germline (reference sequence). This CDR3 has 16 amino acids. The CDR3 spells CSARGTGRGVNQPQHF. In DNA form, the CDR3 reads TGCAGTGCTAGAGGGACAGGCCGCGGAGTCAATCAGCCCCAGCATTTT.

The table lists this clonotype with a few counts. The chain has TRBV24-1 and TRBJ2-1, with a possible D match to TRBD1 (6 bases). Trimming stripped 3 bases from V and 8 bases from J, with 13 bases between. This CDR3 comprises 14 residues. In germline, CDR1 is KGHDR, CDR2 SFDVKD. In DNA form, the CDR3 reads TGTGCCACCAGTGATAGACAGGTCTTGCATGAGCAGTTCTTC. Protein: CATSDRQVLHEQFF.

Ten or more counts support this clonotype. The CDR3 DNA reads as TGTGCCACCAGCAGAAAGCTAGCGGGAGCTAATACGCAGTATTTT. It is translated as CATSRKLAGANTQYF. The rearrangement joins TRBV15 to TRBJ2-3; 10 nucleotides match TRBD2. CDR3 length: 15 residues. V shed 2 bases and J 7 bases; nucleotides not matched to a gene: 6. Germline CDR1 is LNHNV and CDR2 is YYDKDF (reference sequence).

A single count supports this clonotype. The chain couples TRBV11-1 to TRBJ2-5; 8 bases match TRBD2. V shed 0 bases and J 2 bases; nucleotides not matched to a gene: 14. The CDR3 is 19 amino acids. Germline V CDR1 and CDR2: SGHAT, FQDESV (reference sequence). The CDR3 region has the DNA TGTGCCAGCAGCTTAGCGTCCCAGGGACTAGTTATGTATCAAGAGACCCAGTACTTC. Translated, it gives CASSLASQGLVMYQETQYF.

This clonotype occurred many times. The chain uses TRBV20-1 and TRBJ1-2; D is undetermined. The CDR3 totals 14 residues. CDR1 DFQATT and CDR2 SNEGSKA come from the germline V gene (reference sequence). The V end was cut by 3 bases, the J end by 7 bases, with 18 bases between. The CDR3 coding sequence is TGCAGTGCTAGTTTAGGACCTAGGGAGGGTGGCTACACCTTC. Encoded protein: CSASLGPREGGYTF.

CDR3 sequence: CASRTTGRGRFYEQFF. The CDR3 coding sequence is TGTGCCAGCAGGACTACTGGACGCGGGAGGTTCTATGAGCAGTTCTTC. V and J are TRBV6-5 and TRBJ2-1, with TRBD2 identical over 8 bases. CDR1 and CDR2 (germline): MNHEY, SVGAGI. V was clipped by 6 bases and J by 8 bases; unmatched bases: 15. The CDR3 is 16 residues long.

V is TRBV20-1 and J is TRBJ2-3, with 13 bases aligning to TRBD2. J lost 1 base, V lost 2 bases, and 9 bases had no gene match. The CDR3 runs to 18 residues. Germline-derived CDR1 and CDR2 are DFQATT and SNEGSKA (reference sequence). CDR3 loop: CSARRGLAGVGGTDTQYF. CDR3 DNA sequence: TGCAGTGCTAGACGTGGACTAGCGGGAGTGGGGGGCACAGATACGCAGTATTTT.

At least ten counts were recorded for this clonotype. The V gene is TRBV7-2, the J gene TRBJ1-2, with a possible D match to TRBD1 (5 bases). Looked up from germline, CDR1 is SGHTA and CDR2 is FQGNSA. The ends were cut back, 0 bases at V and 0 bases at J, with 5 bases in the middle. This CDR3 has 14 amino acids. CDR3 nucleotide sequence: TGTGCCAGCAGCTTAGCGGGGCCTAACTATGGCTACACCTTC. This translates into CASSLAGPNYGYTF. Full variable domain (missing parts from reference TRBV7-2 and TRBJ1-2): GAGVSQSPSNKVTEKGKDVELRCDPISGHTALYWYRQSLGQGLEFLIYFQGNSAPDKSGLPSDRFSAERTGGSVSTLTIQRTQQEDSAVYLCASSLAGPNYGYTFGSGTRLTVV.

The chain couples TRBV7-2 to TRBJ1-6; 7 nucleotides match TRBD1. The V and J ends lost 0 bases and 7 bases, in that order; junction bases with no gene match: 6. This CDR3 is built from 16 residues. Per germline, CDR1 SGHTA and CDR2 FQGNSA. The CDR3 nucleotides read TGTGCCAGCAGCTTAGCGTTGGCAGGGGGAAATTCACCCCTCCACTTT. Protein product: CASSLALAGGNSPLHF. The entire variable domain, with the rest obtained from reference TRBV7-2 and TRBJ1-6, is as follows: GAGVSQSPSNKVTEKGKDVELRCDPISGHTALYWYRQSLGQGLEFLIYFQGNSAPDKSGLPSDRFSAERTGGSVSTLTIQRTQQEDSAVYLCASSLALAGGNSPLHFGNGTRLTVT.

This sequence joins TRBV20-1 and TRBJ2-5; a possible D gene is TRBD2 (6 bases). CDR3 size: 13 residues. Germline V gene lookup returns CDR1 DFQATT and CDR2 SNEGSKA (reference sequence). V lost 3 bases and J 5 bases, leaving 13 bases between the germline ends. CDR3 DNA: TGCAGTGCTAGTCGGGGGAGCGGGGAGACCCAGTACTTC. The encoded protein is CSASRGSGETQYF.

This clonotype turned up a few times. This chain links TRBV2 with TRBJ1-2; D gene uncertain. There are 14 residues in the CDR3. Trimming removed 4 bases at V and 4 bases at J, with 13 bases between. Germline values: CDR1 SNHLY, CDR2 FYNNEI. The CDR3 here is CASSGPGSLYGYTF. CDR3 bases: TGTGCCAGCAGTGGCCCGGGATCCCTCTATGGCTACACCTTC.

This clonotype was counted between two and nine times. The chain links TRBV4-2 to TRBJ2-1; D unresolved. Germline lookup yields CDR1 LGHNA and CDR2 YNFKEQ. Deletions cut 0 bases from V and 0 bases from J, with 9 bases between. The CDR3 totals 16 residues. The CDR3 DNA reads as TGTGCCAGCAGCCAAGACTCGGAGAGCTCCTACAATGAGCAGTTCTTC. Its translation is CASSQDSESSYNEQFF.

This chain connects TRBV4-3 to TRBJ2-7, with 8 bases lining up with TRBD1. Germline values: CDR1 LGHNA, CDR2 YSLEER. After removal of 4 bases from V and 0 bases from J, the junction contained 2 bases not matched to a gene. The CDR3 is 14 residues long. CDR3 protein: CASSRDRTSYEQYF. CDR3 sequence (DNA): TGCGCCAGCAGCCGGGACAGGACCTCCTACGAGCAGTACTTC.

This clonotype turned up a few times. V usage is TRBV6-1 and J usage is TRBJ1-2; D call uncertain. Trimming took 7 bases from V and 1 from J, leaving 16 bases between them. This CDR3 is built from 15 residues. The germline V gene encodes CDR1 MNHNS and CDR2 SASEGT. CDR3 DNA: TGTGCCAGCACCCTCGCAGGCAATCTTAACTATGGCTACACCTTC. This encodes CASTLAGNLNYGYTF.

CDR3 in amino acids: CASSQGYSEEQYF. As DNA, the CDR3 is TGTGCCAGCAGCCAAGGATACTCGGAAGAGCAGTACTTC. The chain employs TRBV4-2 and TRBJ2-7; D not resolved. The length of the CDR3 is 13 residues. The V end lost 1 base, the J end lost 7 bases, and 11 bases lay between the germline ends. From germline, CDR1 is LGHNA and CDR2 YNFKEQ.